This T cell receptor (beta chain) was sequenced during a study of blood T cell repertoires in COVID-19. At the level of the study: Italy, Spain and the United States were the sources of the convalescent and acute COVID-19 samples. PBMCs, B-cell-depleted T cells, or T cells provided the cDNA or gDNA that made up the material.

Trimming removed 5 bases from V and 0 bases from J; junction bases left unmatched: 5. The CDR3 totals 15 residues. Germline-derived CDR1 and CDR2 are SGHRS and YFSETQ. The assay was immunoSEQ multiplex PCR, and TCRdb's table has in-frame clones only and misses some. The sample lists 35,000 to 50,000 clones; about nine tenths were seen once. This rearrangement joins TRBV5-1 to TRBJ1-3, with 7 bases aligning to TRBD1. The clonotype originates from a man in his 70s with active COVID-19. Sequenced sample: peripheral blood. In DNA form, the CDR3 reads TGCGCCAGCAGACCAACAGGGGACTCTGGAAACACCATATATTTT. Translating gives CASRPTGDSGNTIYF.